This record looks at one TCR beta chain sequence and its context. The data stem from a study of control samples from healthy donors and cancer patients. Profiled with immunoSEQ multiplex PCR; TCRdb holds only in-frame clones, not every one. Of around 150,000 clones listed, 80% to 90% were seen once; the top ten hold 12%. The CDR3 is 16 residues long. CDR1 and CDR2 (germline): SGDLS, YYNGEE. J gave up 5 bases and V 0 bases, and 8 bases lay outside the gene matches. This clonotype was obtained from a man younger than 40 in good health. V and J are TRBV9 and TRBJ2-5, with 9 positions matching TRBD1. The sequencing input was blood. CDR3: CASSVGASTGGETQYF. The DNA for the CDR3 is TGTGCCAGCAGCGTAGGAGCCTCGACAGGGGGGGAGACCCAGTACTTC.